A single sample gave rise to the 27 T cell receptor beta chains below, sequenced in a study of T cell repertoires in cytomegalovirus infection. TCRdb recomputed calls from the reads with MiXCR, one row per CDR3 protein. The sample comprises approximately 990,000 distinct CDR3 sequences, approximately 31% of which are singletons, and around an eighth rests with the top ten. Their antigens remain unidentified. Sequences were derived from cultured CD8+ T cells from PBMCs, sampled from culture after CMV antigen stimulation. All receptors derive from a human donor in good health (CMV status not recorded). Some clones in this sample may be carry-over from other donors' samples.

In its sample, this clonotype was seen once. Germline is not matched at one junction end, which may reflect a read error. The chain uses TRBV27 and TRBJ1-4, with D perhaps matching TRBD1 (5 bases). The CDR3 is 18 amino acids. Germline V gene sequence: CDR1 MNHEY, CDR2 SMNVEV (reference sequence). This CDR3 reads CANSFLALGPWREEKLFF. As DNA, the CDR3 is TGTGCCAACAGTTTTTTAGCCTTGGGACCCTGGAGGGAGGAAAAACTGTTTTTT. Full variable domain (outside the CDR3, taken from reference TRBV27 and TRBJ1-4): EAQVTQNPRYLITVTGKKLTVTCSQNMNHEYMSWYRQDPGLGLRQIYYSMNVEVTDKGDVPEGYKVSRKEKRNFPLILESPSPNQTSLYFCANSFLALGPWREEKLFFGSGTQLSVL.

This clonotype occurred a few times. This chain joins TRBV4-1 and TRBJ2-1; no clear D. With 0 bases removed from V and 9 bases from J, the gap between germline ends came to 9 bases. CDR3 length: 13 residues. Germline CDR1 is MGHRA and CDR2 is YSYEKL. The CDR3 sequence is CASSQEGFTEQFF. Here the CDR3 DNA reads TGCGCCAGCAGCCAAGAAGGATTCACTGAGCAGTTCTTC.

This chain connects TRBV5-1 to TRBJ2-1; tentatively, D is TRBD1 or TRBD2 (7 bases each). Trimming pared 4 bases from V and 7 bases from J, leaving 21 bases between. From germline, CDR1 is SGHRS and CDR2 YFSETQ. The CDR3 loop spans 16 amino acids. The CDR3 region is CASSPGGRGPSNEQFF. CDR3 sequence (DNA): TGCGCCAGCAGCCCAGGGGGGAGGGGGCCATCGAATGAGCAGTTCTTC.

This clonotype was seen only once. V usage is TRBV7-9 and J usage is TRBJ2-5, with 8 bases fitting TRBD2. Germline V gene sequence: CDR1 SEHNR, CDR2 FQNEAQ (reference sequence). The trim removed 3 bases at V and 5 bases at J, leaving 8 bases unmatched. The CDR3 has 15 residues. CDR3 region: CASSFPGLEQETQYF. The CDR3, as DNA: TGTGCCAGCAGCTTCCCGGGACTAGAACAGGAGACCCAGTACTTC.

This clonotype occurred many times. The CDR3 sequence: CASSEEAPGGSYEQYF. In DNA, the CDR3 is TGTGCCAGCAGTGAAGAAGCGCCAGGGGGATCCTACGAGCAGTACTTC. The chain recombines TRBV6-1 with TRBJ2-7, with 7 bases aligning to TRBD1. V dropped 1 base and J dropped 1; count of bases not matched to a gene: 7. The CDR3 runs 16 residues. Germline V gene data show CDR1 as MNHNS and CDR2 as SASEGT.

This clonotype has just a few counts. The chain joins TRBV10-3 to TRBJ1-1; no firm D call. There are 13 residues in the CDR3. The V end lost 10 bases, the J end lost 3 bases, and 15 bases lay between the germline ends. CDR1 ENHRY and CDR2 SYGVKD come from the germline V gene. As DNA, the CDR3 is TGTGCCACCGTGGACCTAATAGACACTGAAGCTTTCTTT. It is translated as CATVDLIDTEAFF.

This clonotype occurred many times. The chain couples TRBV7-6 to TRBJ2-3, with D perhaps matching TRBD2 (5 bases). V was clipped by 2 bases and J by 3 bases, with 12 bases between them. Looked up from germline, CDR1 is SGHVS and CDR2 is FNYEAQ. The CDR3 has 15 amino acids. CDR3 region: CASSLYGDRTDTQYF. The CDR3 DNA follows: TGTGCCAGCAGCTTATACGGGGATAGAACAGATACGCAGTATTTT. Full variable domain (outside the CDR3, taken from reference TRBV7-6 and TRBJ2-3): GAGVSQSPRYKVTKRGQDVALRCDPISGHVSLYWYRQALGQGPEFLTYFNYEAQQDKSGLPNDRFSAERPEGSISTLTIQRTEQRDSAMYRCASSLYGDRTDTQYFGPGTRLTVL.

The rearrangement uses TRBV12-3 or TRBV12-4 and TRBJ1-2, with D possibly TRBD1 on 6 matching bases. The CDR3 is made up of 15 amino acids. Trimming left V 5 bases short and J 4 bases short, with 17 bases between. The CDR3 here is CASSVTGFLSYGYTF. CDR3 nucleotides: TGTGCCAGCAGTGTTACAGGGTTTCTTAGCTATGGCTACACCTTC.

This clonotype was recorded a few times. The CDR3 here is CASRWGSDTQYF. As DNA, the CDR3 is TGTGCCAGCAGGTGGGGGTCAGATACGCAGTATTTT. The chain links TRBV7-9 to TRBJ2-3; either TRBD1 or TRBD2 may supply D (5 bases each). From germline, CDR1 is SEHNR and CDR2 FQNEAQ (reference sequence). CDR3 size: 12 residues. The V and J ends lost 6 bases and 4 bases respectively, with 8 bases between them. Filled out from reference TRBV7-9 and TRBJ2-3, the complete variable domain reads DTGVSQNPRHKITKRGQNVTFRCDPISEHNRLYWYRQTLGQGPEFLTYFQNEAQLEKSRLLSDRFSAERPKGSFSTLEIQRTEQGDSAMYLCASRWGSDTQYFGPGTRLTVL.

The J gene is TRBJ2-2, the V gene TRBV12-3 or TRBV12-4; D not resolved. V shed 1 base and J shed 2 bases, with 8 bases lying between them. The CDR3 has 15 residues. CDR3 sequence: CASSLGALNTGELFF. The CDR3 DNA reads TGTGCCAGCAGTTTAGGGGCTCTCAACACCGGGGAGCTGTTTTTT.

At least ten counts were recorded for this clonotype. The rearrangement links TRBV29-1 to TRBJ2-3; tentative D call: TRBD2 (5 bases). The V and J ends lost 7 bases and 2 bases respectively, with 10 bases between them. CDR1 SQVTM and CDR2 ANQGSEA come from the germline V gene. The CDR3 runs to 12 residues. This CDR3 reads CSAFGNTDTQYF. CDR3 bases: TGCAGCGCGTTCGGGAACACAGATACGCAGTATTTT.

The V and J genes are TRBV7-9 and TRBJ2-5; TRBD1 matches 7 bases. After removal of 3 bases from V and 3 bases from J, the junction contained 10 bases not matched to a gene. Germline lookup yields CDR1 SEHNR and CDR2 FQNEAQ (reference sequence). This CDR3 is built from 16 residues. This CDR3 reads CASSLYGTEEEETQYF. Here the CDR3 DNA reads TGTGCCAGCAGCTTGTACGGGACAGAGGAGGAAGAGACCCAGTACTTC.

The gene calls are TRBV12-3 or TRBV12-4 and TRBJ2-3; no firm D call. This CDR3 is built from 16 residues. Trimming took off 5 bases at V and 6 bases at J, with 21 bases between the two ends. This CDR3 reads CASSLSGRPPGDTQYF. In DNA, the CDR3 is TGTGCCAGCAGTCTATCGGGTCGCCCCCCGGGTGATACGCAGTATTTT.

There are many counts of this clonotype. The rearrangement joins TRBV7-6 to TRBJ2-5; D gene uncertain. The CDR3 runs 14 residues. Trimming took 4 bases from V and 1 from J, leaving 10 bases between them. Germline V lookup: CDR1 SGHVS, CDR2 FNYEAQ. The CDR3 sequence is CASSSRPFQETQYF. The CDR3, as DNA: TGTGCCAGCAGCTCCCGACCCTTCCAAGAGACCCAGTACTTC.

This clonotype was recorded a few times. The chain joins TRBV5-1 to TRBJ2-2; D unresolved. V was pared by 1 base and J by 0 bases, with 7 bases between. This CDR3 is built from 15 residues. Germline V gives CDR1 SGHRS, CDR2 YFSETQ. The CDR3: CASSLLDTNTGELFF. In nucleotides, the CDR3 is TGCGCCAGCAGCTTGCTTGACACGAACACCGGGGAGCTGTTTTTT. The full variable domain, rest sourced from reference TRBV5-1 and TRBJ2-2, is KAGVTQTPRYLIKTRGQQVTLSCSPISGHRSVSWYQQTPGQGLQFLFEYFSETQRNKGNFPGRFSGRQFSNSRSEMNVSTLELGDSALYLCASSLLDTNTGELFFGEGSRLTVL.

V and J are TRBV19 and TRBJ2-1; the D is unclear. The CDR3 has 14 amino acids. Per germline, CDR1 LNHDA and CDR2 SQIVND (reference sequence). V dropped 5 bases and J dropped 6 bases, with 14 bases sitting between them. The CDR3 DNA sequence: TGTGCCAGTAGTGCAAGCCCACTTCGCAATGAGCAGTTCTTC. Amino acids: CASSASPLRNEQFF.

CDR3 nucleotides: TGTGCCAGCAGTTTAAGACAGACTCAACCCAACTACGAGCAGTACTTC. It translates to CASSLRQTQPNYEQYF. The chain is built from TRBV2 and TRBJ2-7; a weak D match, TRBD1 (5 bases). With 5 bases removed from V and 3 bases from J, the gap between germline ends came to 20 bases. Germline V lookup: CDR1 SNHLY, CDR2 FYNNEI. The CDR3 covers 16 residues.

This clonotype has ten or more counts. The V and J genes are TRBV7-2 and TRBJ1-5; 8 nucleotides align to TRBD1. Germline-derived CDR1 and CDR2 are SGHTA and FQGNSA. This CDR3 contains 16 residues. The J segment lost 2 bases and the V segment lost 5 bases, leaving 8 bases of the junction unmatched. The CDR3 sequence: CASSTTDRGGNQPQHF. As DNA, the CDR3 is TGTGCCAGCAGCACAACCGACAGGGGCGGCAATCAGCCCCAGCATTTT. The whole variable domain, filled in from reference TRBV7-2 and TRBJ1-5, reads GAGVSQSPSNKVTEKGKDVELRCDPISGHTALYWYRQSLGQGLEFLIYFQGNSAPDKSGLPSDRFSAERTGGSVSTLTIQRTQQEDSAVYLCASSTTDRGGNQPQHFGDGTRLSIL.

The chain recombines TRBV6-1 with TRBJ2-3, with 7 bases aligning to TRBD2. V lost 6 bases and J lost 2; bases outside the gene matches: 11. Germline CDR1 and CDR2: MNHNS and SASEGT. There are 16 residues in the CDR3. The CDR3 DNA sequence: TGTGCCAGCAGCGCCCCAAGCGGGGTGAACACAGATACGCAGTATTTT. This gives the protein CASSAPSGVNTDTQYF.

In its sample, this clonotype was seen a few times. The CDR3 here is CATYDPAGELFF. CDR3 DNA: TGTGCCACCTACGACCCGGCCGGGGAGCTGTTTTTT. The chain couples TRBV28 to TRBJ2-2; D is uncertain. The V gene lost 10 bases and the J gene lost 6 bases, with 12 bases spanning the gap. The CDR3 spans 12 residues. CDR1 is MDHEN, CDR2 SYDVKM, per germline.

The chain links TRBV4-3 to TRBJ1-1; 8 bases align to TRBD1. The CDR3 length is 15 residues. V lost 1 base and J lost 4; bases outside the gene matches: 5. Germline CDR1 LGHNA, CDR2 YSLEER. The CDR3 protein is CASSQAPGGGTEAFF. The CDR3, as DNA: TGCGCCAGCAGCCAAGCCCCAGGGGGCGGCACTGAAGCTTTCTTT.

The V and J genes are TRBV6-2 or TRBV6-3 and TRBJ2-1, with 7 bases matching TRBD1. From germline, CDR1 is MNHEY and CDR2 SVGEGT. CDR3 size: 16 residues. With V trimmed by 6 bases and J by 4 bases, 12 bases remained unmatched. The CDR3 sequence is CASSGLDRAFYNEQFF. The CDR3 coding sequence is TGTGCCAGCAGCGGCCTAGACAGGGCCTTTTACAATGAGCAGTTCTTC.

This clonotype was detected only a few times. This sequence joins TRBV6-4 and TRBJ2-1, with 7 positions matching TRBD2. Losses at the gene ends were 6 bases for V and 8 bases for J; bases not matched to a gene: 7. This CDR3 is 13 amino acids long. The germline gives CDR1 MRHNA, CDR2 SNTAGT. CDR3 sequence reads: CASSGDYVDEQFF. The CDR3 bases are TGTGCCAGCAGCGGGGACTATGTGGATGAGCAGTTCTTC.

This clonotype has more than one count but fewer than ten. The gene calls are TRBV7-9 and TRBJ2-7; D is unclear. V was clipped by 3 bases and J by 6 bases, with 9 bases between them. Germline CDR1 and CDR2: SEHNR and FQNEAQ (reference sequence). There are 12 residues in the CDR3. DNA of the CDR3: TGTGCCAGCAGCTTCGAATCTGGCGAGCAGTACGTC. This codes for CASSFESGEQYV.

This clonotype was seen only a few times. This chain connects TRBV27 to TRBJ2-2, with 7 nucleotides matching TRBD2. J was trimmed by 4 bases and V by 8 bases; bases with no gene match: 7. The CDR3 is 14 amino acids. Per the germline V gene, CDR1 is MNHEY and CDR2 is SMNVEV (reference sequence). DNA for the CDR3: TGTGCCAGCGGCCCTAGCGGACCCACCGGGGAGCTGTTTTTT. Translated, it gives CASGPSGPTGELFF.

Comments on this clonotype: The likely explanation is a read error, given a far larger clone one base away. The rearrangement links TRBV7-2 to TRBJ2-2; no clear D. Germline V gene sequence: CDR1 SGHTA, CDR2 FQGNSA. The CDR3 spans 12 residues. V lost 3 bases and J 5 bases, leaving 4 bases between the germline ends. Here the CDR3 DNA reads TGTGCCAGCAGCTTTATGACCGGGGAGCTGTTTTTT. This translates into CASSFMTGELFF.

This clonotype has only a few counts. This chain uses TRBV27 with TRBJ1-2, with D tentatively TRBD1 (5 bases). CDR1 and CDR2 from the germline V gene are MNHEY and SMNVEV (reference sequence). CDR3 length equals 14 residues. Trimming left V 3 bases short and J 4 bases short, with 12 bases between. The CDR3 sequence: CASSFGGTLYGYTF. The CDR3 nucleotides are TGTGCCAGCAGTTTCGGAGGGACCCTCTATGGCTACACCTTC.